These 17 T cell receptor beta chains originate from one sample sequenced in a study of T cells in Graves' hyperthyroidism and ophthalmopathy. Amplification targeted TCR beta CDR3 regions from RNA transcripts. HTBI primers drove first-round RT-PCR of the TCR CDR3. TCRdb passed the multiplex PCR reads through MiXCR, listing each CDR3 protein once. The sample records hundreds of thousands of distinct CDR3 sequences, over 35% being singletons. Input material: blood. The source is a man aged 18 to 30 with Graves' hyperthyroidism.

The table lists this clonotype with a few counts. The chain uses TRBV7-2 and TRBJ2-7, with D possibly TRBD2 on 5 matching bases. CDR3 length equals 13 residues. V dropped 4 bases and J dropped 3 bases, with 10 bases sitting between them. Germline CDR1 and CDR2: SGHTA and FQGNSA. The CDR3 region has the DNA TGTGCCAGCAGCTCTGGGAGCCTCTACGAGCAGTACTTC. Protein sequence: CASSSGSLYEQYF.

The V and J genes are TRBV29-1 and TRBJ2-7; D may be TRBD2 (6 bases). The germline V gene encodes CDR1 SQVTM and CDR2 ANQGSEA. The CDR3 loop spans 14 amino acids. The V end was cut by 6 bases, the J end by 3 bases, with 18 bases between. The CDR3 sequence is CSVTVGRGDYEQYF. CDR3 nucleotides: TGCAGCGTAACCGTCGGGAGAGGTGACTACGAGCAGTACTTC.

The chain recombines TRBV5-1 with TRBJ1-1, with 8 bases matching TRBD1. Germline lookup yields CDR1 SGHRS and CDR2 YFSETQ. The J segment lost 12 bases and the V segment lost 6 bases, leaving 13 bases of the junction unmatched. The CDR3 contains 13 residues. The CDR3 DNA is TGCGCCAGCAAGCCGTCGGTGGACAGGGTGACTTTCTTT. Translated: CASKPSVDRVTFF. Using reference TRBV5-1 and TRBJ1-1 for the parts outside the CDR3, the full variable domain is KAGVTQTPRYLIKTRGQQVTLSCSPISGHRSVSWYQQTPGQGLQFLFEYFSETQRNKGNFPGRFSGRQFSNSRSEMNVSTLELGDSALYLCASKPSVDRVTFFGQGTRLTVV.

This clonotype was seen many times. This chain connects TRBV29-1 to TRBJ2-7, with no clear D. There are 14 residues in the CDR3. The V gene's germline CDR1 is SQVTM and CDR2 ANQGSEA. Trimming cost V 6 bases and J 2 bases, with 17 bases left between them. In nucleotides, the CDR3 is TGCAGCGTCGGAACCGGTATCTACCCCTACGAGCAGTACTTC. Translated: CSVGTGIYPYEQYF.

The rearrangement links TRBV7-3 to TRBJ1-1, with D tentatively TRBD1 (6 bases). Per the germline V gene, CDR1 is SGHTA and CDR2 is FQGTGA. This CDR3 spans 13 amino acids. The ends were cut back, 7 bases at V and 4 bases at J, with 13 bases in the middle. CDR3 region: CASIPGHVTEAFF. The CDR3 nucleotides read TGTGCCAGCATCCCGGGACATGTCACTGAAGCTTTCTTT. The whole variable domain, filled in from reference TRBV7-3 and TRBJ1-1, reads GAGVSQTPSNKVTEKGKYVELRCDPISGHTALYWYRQSLGQGPEFLIYFQGTGAADDSGLPNDRFFAVRPEGSVSTLKIQRTERGDSAVYLCASIPGHVTEAFFGQGTRLTVV.

In its sample, this clonotype was seen many times. The rearrangement links TRBV2 to TRBJ1-1; 7 positions agree with TRBD1. The CDR3 length is 14 residues. The junction had 3 bases not matched to a gene; V was cut back by 0 bases and J by 5 bases. Germline CDR1 SNHLY, CDR2 FYNNEI. The CDR3 protein is CASSEAQGWTEAFF. CDR3 bases: TGTGCCAGCAGTGAAGCACAGGGGTGGACTGAAGCTTTCTTT.

This clonotype was recorded at least ten times. The DNA for the CDR3 is TGTGCCAGTAGTAGTAGACAGGCTAGCAATCAGCCCCAGCATTTT. As protein: CASSSRQASNQPQHF. V and J are TRBV19 and TRBJ1-5; a possible D gene is TRBD1 (6 bases). V lost 4 bases and J lost 0, with 10 bases in between. The CDR3 is made up of 15 amino acids. Per the germline V gene, CDR1 is LNHDA and CDR2 is SQIVND (reference sequence). The variable domain in full, completed from reference TRBV19 and TRBJ1-5, reads DGGITQSPKYLFRKEGQNVTLSCEQNLNHDAMYWYRQDPGQGLRLIYYSQIVNDFQKGDIAEGYSVSREKKESFPLTVTSAQKNPTAFYLCASSSRQASNQPQHFGDGTRLSIL.

The CDR3 sequence: CASSLDDWGTNQPQHF. CDR3 coding DNA: TGTGCCAGCAGCTTAGATGATTGGGGGACCAATCAGCCCCAGCATTTT. J is TRBJ1-5 and V is TRBV11-2; the D gene is possibly TRBD1 (5 bases). V gave up 0 bases and J gave up 3 bases, with 12 bases separating them. CDR1 and CDR2 (germline): SGHAT, FQNNGV. There are 16 residues in the CDR3.

This clonotype has just one count. The rearrangement uses TRBV7-9 and TRBJ2-7; 8 bases fit TRBD2. Trimming at V came to 5 bases and at J to 7 bases, leaving 7 bases not matched to a gene. The CDR3 covers 13 residues. Germline assignment: CDR1 SEHNR and CDR2 FQNEAQ (reference sequence). In nucleotides, the CDR3 is TGTGCCAGCAGCCCCTTAGCGGGGTTTGAGCAGTACTTC. Translating it yields CASSPLAGFEQYF. Full variable domain (outside the CDR3, taken from reference TRBV7-9 and TRBJ2-7): DTGVSQNPRHKITKRGQNVTFRCDPISEHNRLYWYRQTLGQGPEFLTYFQNEAQLEKSRLLSDRFSAERPKGSFSTLEIQRTEQGDSAMYLCASSPLAGFEQYFGPGTRLTVT.

A remark on this clonotype: A much larger clone differs from this one at a single base, so this may be a read error. The rearrangement joins TRBV4-1 to TRBJ1-1, with D maybe TRBD1 (6 bases). The V gene's germline CDR1 is MGHRA and CDR2 YSYEKL. There are 11 residues in the CDR3. This chain's CDR3 is CPSSQDSEAFF. CDR3 nucleotides: TGCCCCAGCAGCCAGGACAGTGAAGCTTTCTTT.

This clonotype came up many times. V gene TRBV2 combines with J gene TRBJ1-6, with no clear D. The CDR3 runs to 14 residues. Germline values: CDR1 SNHLY, CDR2 FYNNEI. Deletions cut 6 bases from V and 6 bases from J, with 12 bases between. This CDR3 is CASSAGSVNSPLHF. In nucleotides, the CDR3 is TGTGCCAGCAGCGCCGGGTCGGTTAATTCACCCCTCCACTTT.

The gene calls are TRBV2 and TRBJ1-5; no reliable D call. V shed 5 bases and J shed 3 bases, with 11 bases lying between them. Germline CDR1 SNHLY, CDR2 FYNNEI. The CDR3 has 14 residues. In DNA, the CDR3 is TGTGCCAGCAGTTTTGGGTCCGTCAATCAGCCCCAGCATTTT. It codes for CASSFGSVNQPQHF.

The rearrangement joins TRBV15 to TRBJ1-2; D call uncertain. The CDR3 totals 14 residues. Looked up from germline, CDR1 is LNHNV and CDR2 is YYDKDF (reference sequence). Between the trimmed V and J ends, which lost 5 bases and 3 bases, there was a span of 13 bases. Written as DNA, the CDR3 is TGTGCCACCAGCGCAGATATTGAGGACTATGGCTACACCTTC. Translated: CATSADIEDYGYTF.

The chain has TRBV27 and TRBJ1-2; tentatively, D is TRBD1 (6 bases). V lost 0 bases to trimming and J lost 5 bases, with 16 bases between them. Germline values: CDR1 MNHEY, CDR2 SMNVEV (reference sequence). The CDR3 has 16 residues. The chain's CDR3 is CASSLSRGQPAYGYTF. CDR3 coding DNA: TGTGCCAGCAGTTTATCGCGTGGACAGCCAGCTTATGGCTACACCTTC.

This clonotype was detected ten times or more. The chain recombines TRBV7-3 with TRBJ1-6; TRBD1 is a possible D gene (5 bases). Germline CDR1 is SGHTA and CDR2 is FQGTGA. This CDR3 contains 13 residues. Trimming took off 5 bases at V and 14 bases at J, with 16 bases between the two ends. Written as DNA, the CDR3 is TGTGCCAGCAGCGAAGAACCAGGGATAGCCCTCCACTTT. Protein sequence: CASSEEPGIALHF.

This clonotype was seen many times. The rearrangement joins TRBV20-1 to TRBJ1-1; TRBD1 matches 8 bases. This CDR3 contains 11 residues. Germline-derived CDR1 and CDR2 are DFQATT and SNEGSKA (reference sequence). CDR3 DNA sequence: TGCAGCGTACAGGGGGACACTGAAGCTTTCTTT. Its translation is CSVQGDTEAFF.

This chain links TRBV29-1 with TRBJ2-7; D is ambiguous. Trimming removed 6 bases at V and 2 bases at J, with 14 bases between. Germline V lookup: CDR1 SQVTM, CDR2 ANQGSEA. This CDR3 has 13 residues. The CDR3 loop reads CSVAWGQAYEQYF. The CDR3 region has the DNA TGCAGCGTAGCATGGGGTCAGGCCTACGAGCAGTACTTC.